These 26 T cell receptor beta chains were all obtained from the same sample, sequenced in a study of OX40 agonist ivuxolimab in advanced cancers. This table comes from immunoSEQ multiplex PCR, and its TCRdb copy is limited to in-frame clones, with some not included. The sample has about 32,000 clones; roughly 89% are singletons. The sequencing here drew on CD4+ or CD8+ T cells sorted from blood, taken in a trial of the OX40 agonist ivuxolimab. Receptors were obtained from an adult with an advanced solid tumor such as melanoma, head and neck, liver or kidney cancer.

The J gene is TRBJ2-7, the V gene TRBV28; 8 nucleotides align to TRBD1. J was trimmed by 5 bases and V by 8 bases; bases with no gene match: 11. There are 14 residues in the CDR3. Per germline, CDR1 MDHEN and CDR2 SYDVKM. In DNA form, the CDR3 reads TGTGCCAGCTCTCTATACAGGGGGTTGAACGAGCAGTACTTC. As protein: CASSLYRGLNEQYF.

V usage is TRBV4-1 and J usage is TRBJ1-1; 7 positions match TRBD1. V dropped 4 bases and J dropped 11; count of bases not matched to a gene: 16. The CDR3 is 15 residues long. Germline V gene sequence: CDR1 MGHRA, CDR2 YSYEKL. CDR3 nucleotide sequence: TGCGCCAGCAGCCGCACAATCCGGACAGGTGGAGCGGCTTTCTTT. Its translation: CASSRTIRTGGAAFF.

CDR3 region: CASSLSSRQGEQAFF. CDR3 coding DNA: TGTGCCAGCAGTTTATCGTCGCGGCAGGGGGAACAAGCTTTCTTT. The chain links TRBV27 to TRBJ1-1, with 7 bases identical to TRBD1. V lost 0 bases to trimming and J lost 9 bases; unmatched junction nucleotides: 10. This CDR3 contains 15 residues. Germline V gene data show CDR1 as MNHEY and CDR2 as SMNVEV (reference sequence).

The rearrangement links TRBV5-6 to TRBJ1-4; D remains unclear. Germline values: CDR1 SGHDT, CDR2 YYEEEE. The germline V and J ends were trimmed by 2 bases and 8 bases, with 13 bases remaining between them. The length of the CDR3 is 14 residues. CDR3 DNA sequence: TGTGCCAGCAGCTTTGGCCAACCGGTAGAAAAACTGTTTTTT. The encoded protein is CASSFGQPVEKLFF.

This rearrangement joins TRBV10-1 to TRBJ2-5; 7 bases agree with TRBD2. The CDR3 loop spans 13 amino acids. Germline V gene sequence: CDR1 WNHNN, CDR2 SYGVQD (reference sequence). The V segment lost 0 bases and the J segment 8 bases; nucleotides outside the gene matches: 3. In DNA, the CDR3 is TGCGCCAGCAGTGAGTCTGGGGGGGGTACCCAGTACTTC. The encoded protein is CASSESGGGTQYF.

Judged by abundance, this clone is medium-sized (0.01 to 0.1%). The DNA of the CDR3 is TGTGCCAGCAAGTTTTACAATGAGCAGTTCTTC. It codes for CASKFYNEQFF. The genes are TRBV28 and TRBJ2-1; D unresolved. Trimming stripped 7 bases from V and 4 bases from J, with 5 bases between. The CDR3 has 11 residues. The germline V gene has CDR1 MDHEN and CDR2 SYDVKM. The whole variable domain, remainder taken from reference TRBV28 and TRBJ2-1, is DVKVTQSSRYLVKRTGEKVFLECVQDMDHENMFWYRQDPGLGLRLIYFSYDVKMKEKGDIPEGYSVSREKKERFSLILESASTNQTSMYLCASKFYNEQFFGPGTRLTVL.

The V gene is TRBV4-1, the J gene TRBJ1-5; D ambiguous. The length of the CDR3 is 15 residues. V was shortened by 4 bases and J by 0 bases, with 10 bases between the two germline ends. Germline V lookup: CDR1 MGHRA, CDR2 YSYEKL. This CDR3 reads CASSPTTYSNQPQHF. The CDR3 nucleotides read TGCGCCAGCAGCCCGACTACCTATAGCAATCAGCCCCAGCATTTT.

The chain uses TRBV2 and TRBJ1-5; 7 bases align to TRBD1. CDR3 size: 16 residues. Germline V gene data show CDR1 as SNHLY and CDR2 as FYNNEI. Unmatched junction bases numbered 10, after V lost 1 base and J lost 7 bases. The CDR3 nucleotides read TGTGCCAGCAGTGAAGAGGGACAGCCTCAGAGACAGCCCCAGCATTTT. It codes for CASSEEGQPQRQPQHF.

J is TRBJ1-5 and V is TRBV5-1; tentatively, D is TRBD1 (5 bases). The CDR3 has 16 residues. Germline V gene lookup returns CDR1 SGHRS and CDR2 YFSETQ. V was shortened by 3 bases and J by 0 bases, with 13 bases between the two germline ends. The CDR3 sequence is CASSWDGPYSNQPQHF. The CDR3 DNA sequence: TGCGCCAGCAGCTGGGACGGCCCCTATAGCAATCAGCCCCAGCATTTT.

The CDR3 nucleotides read TGTGCCAGCAGCGTACCCGAGAACAATGAGCAGTTCTTC. Protein product: CASSVPENNEQFF. The genes are TRBV9 and TRBJ2-1; D is uncertain. Trimming stripped 1 base from V and 5 bases from J, with 7 bases between. The germline gives CDR1 SGDLS, CDR2 YYNGEE. There are 13 residues in the CDR3.

The chain combines TRBV4-1 with TRBJ1-5; the D gene is possibly TRBD1 (5 bases). The CDR3 totals 15 residues. Germline CDR1 and CDR2: MGHRA and YSYEKL. V lost 0 bases and J 4 bases, leaving 10 bases between the germline ends. In DNA form, the CDR3 reads TGCGCCAGCAGCCAAGAATATGGGGGGAATCAGCCCCAGCATTTT. As protein: CASSQEYGGNQPQHF.

V and J are TRBV27 and TRBJ2-7; 7 positions agree with TRBD2. The CDR3 runs to 14 residues. After removal of 4 bases from V and 4 bases from J, the junction contained 7 bases not matched to a gene. Germline CDR1 is MNHEY and CDR2 is SMNVEV (reference sequence). The CDR3 here is CASSSWGGLYEQYF. The CDR3 bases are TGTGCCAGCAGTTCTTGGGGAGGGCTTTACGAGCAGTACTTC.

This clone showed up just once. This sequence joins TRBV4-2 and TRBJ2-7; 7 nucleotides match TRBD2. With 1 base clipped from V and 0 bases from J, the junction kept 6 bases outside the gene matches. Germline values: CDR1 LGHNA, CDR2 YNFKEQ. This CDR3 region has 16 residues. The CDR3 DNA is TGTGCCAGCAGCCAAGGGCTAGCGGTGGGCTCCTACGAGCAGTACTTC. Residues: CASSQGLAVGSYEQYF.

The chain links TRBV5-6 to TRBJ2-1, with 9 bases fitting TRBD1. V dropped 5 bases and J dropped 0; count of bases not matched to a gene: 3. The germline V gene encodes CDR1 SGHDT and CDR2 YYEEEE. There are 15 residues in the CDR3. The CDR3 DNA reads as TGTGCCAGCAGTCCGGACAGGGGCTCCTACAATGAGCAGTTCTTC. Translated, it gives CASSPDRGSYNEQFF.

This chain joins TRBV11-2 and TRBJ2-2; 9 bases are a match to TRBD2. This CDR3 spans 15 amino acids. V shed 1 base and J 6 bases; nucleotides not matched to a gene: 3. CDR1 is SGHAT and CDR2 is FQNNGV in the germline V gene. In DNA form, the CDR3 reads TGTGCCAGCAGCTTAGTGGCTAGCGGGGCCGGGGAGCTGTTTTTT. Its translation: CASSLVASGAGELFF.

This chain connects TRBV11-1 to TRBJ2-2, with 8 nucleotides matching TRBD2. CDR3 length equals 17 residues. In germline, CDR1 is SGHAT, CDR2 FQDESV (reference sequence). The J segment lost 2 bases and the V segment lost 3 bases, leaving 8 bases of the junction unmatched. The CDR3 reads CASSFQTSGTNTGELFF. The CDR3 coding sequence is TGTGCCAGCAGCTTCCAAACTAGCGGAACAAACACCGGGGAGCTGTTTTTT.

This clone was seen a single time. The limits of the CDR3 on the DNA are not certain, so only TCRdb's listed CDR3 is given. V and J are TRBV29-1 and TRBJ1-2. Counting both end residues, the CDR3 totals 14 amino acids. Looked up from germline, CDR1 is SQVTM and CDR2 is ANQGSEA. This chain's CDR3 is CSAAGFGTGYGCTF.

V usage is TRBV4-1 and J usage is TRBJ2-5, with D perhaps TRBD1 (6 bases). The V gene lost 1 base and the J gene lost 5 bases, with 14 bases spanning the gap. Germline-derived CDR1 and CDR2 are MGHRA and YSYEKL. This CDR3 has 15 amino acids. In DNA form, the CDR3 reads TGCGCCAGCAGCCAAGCCGCACAGGGTCGCGAGACCCAGTACTTC. Translating gives CASSQAAQGRETQYF.

This sequence joins TRBV19 and TRBJ1-5; D uncertain. V lost 6 bases and J 1 base, leaving 7 bases between the germline ends. CDR1 and CDR2 (germline): LNHDA, SQIVND (reference sequence). CDR3 length: 13 amino acids. Here the CDR3 DNA reads TGTGCCAGTAGATGGGGAAGCAATCAGCCCCAGCATTTT. It yields the protein CASRWGSNQPQHF.

This clone has a single count. V and J are TRBV7-9 and TRBJ1-2; no clear D gene. Trimming cost V 5 bases and J 0 bases, with 16 bases left between them. CDR1 SEHNR and CDR2 FQNEAQ come from the germline V gene (reference sequence). This CDR3 has 16 residues. CDR3 DNA sequence: TGTGCCAGCAGCGCGACACCGAGGGTAGCTAACTATGGCTACACCTTC. Translated, it gives CASSATPRVANYGYTF.

This rearrangement joins TRBV25-1 to TRBJ2-1; D is ambiguous. V was cut by 3 bases and J by 8 bases, with 11 bases left in between. The CDR3 spans 13 residues. The germline V gene encodes CDR1 MGHDK and CDR2 SYGVNS. Written as DNA, the CDR3 is TGTGCCAGCAGTGACCCCCCCGATTATGAGCAGTTCTTC. It specifies CASSDPPDYEQFF.

The gene calls are TRBV27 and TRBJ2-5, with 7 bases lining up with TRBD1. This CDR3 is built from 14 residues. The germline CDR1 and CDR2 sequences are MNHEY and SMNVEV (reference sequence). Trimming at V came to 6 bases and at J to 0 bases, leaving 4 bases not matched to a gene. The CDR3 is CASSPDRDQETQYF. The CDR3 DNA follows: TGTGCCAGCAGCCCAGACAGGGACCAAGAGACCCAGTACTTC.

V usage is TRBV7-9 and J usage is TRBJ1-2, with 9 bases fitting TRBD1. This CDR3 comprises 16 residues. Germline CDR1 is SEHNR and CDR2 is FQNEAQ (reference sequence). With 5 bases clipped from V and 0 bases from J, the junction kept 7 bases outside the gene matches. CDR3 sequence: CASSLTGGRSNYGYTF. The CDR3 nucleotides are TGTGCCAGCAGCCTGACAGGGGGGAGATCTAACTATGGCTACACCTTC.

V and J are TRBV27 and TRBJ2-7, with TRBD2 matching 8 bases. The CDR3 runs 16 residues. Germline V gene data show CDR1 as MNHEY and CDR2 as SMNVEV (reference sequence). Germline trimming cut 5 bases from V and 5 bases from J; bases unmatched to any gene: 14. Here the CDR3 reads CASSPRGGLSVHEQYF. The CDR3 coding sequence is TGTGCCAGCAGTCCACGGGGGGGCCTCTCGGTCCACGAGCAGTACTTC.

The rearrangement uses TRBV11-2 and TRBJ1-5, with D possibly TRBD1 on 6 matching bases. Deletions cut 2 bases from V and 0 bases from J, with 17 bases between. Germline assignment: CDR1 SGHAT and CDR2 FQNNGV. The CDR3 has 18 residues. CDR3 DNA sequence: TGTGCCAGCAGCTTAACTCGTGGGGGACAAATTAGCAATCAGCCCCAGCATTTT. Protein product: CASSLTRGGQISNQPQHF. Looking up the rest from reference TRBV11-2 and TRBJ1-5 gives the full variable domain: EAGVAQSPRYKIIEKRQSVAFWCNPISGHATLYWYQQILGQGPKLLIQFQNNGVVDDSQLPKDRFSAERLKGVDSTLKIQPAKLEDSAVYLCASSLTRGGQISNQPQHFGDGTRLSIL.

The rearrangement uses TRBV2 and TRBJ2-4; 9 nucleotides align to TRBD1. The CDR3 is 16 residues long. Germline CDR1 and CDR2: SNHLY and FYNNEI. The V gene end was trimmed by 6 bases and the J gene end by 8 bases; junction bases not matched to a gene: 14. CDR3 amino acids: CASSRARDREVDIQYF. CDR3 nucleotide sequence: TGTGCCAGCAGCAGAGCCCGGGACAGGGAAGTTGACATTCAGTACTTC.